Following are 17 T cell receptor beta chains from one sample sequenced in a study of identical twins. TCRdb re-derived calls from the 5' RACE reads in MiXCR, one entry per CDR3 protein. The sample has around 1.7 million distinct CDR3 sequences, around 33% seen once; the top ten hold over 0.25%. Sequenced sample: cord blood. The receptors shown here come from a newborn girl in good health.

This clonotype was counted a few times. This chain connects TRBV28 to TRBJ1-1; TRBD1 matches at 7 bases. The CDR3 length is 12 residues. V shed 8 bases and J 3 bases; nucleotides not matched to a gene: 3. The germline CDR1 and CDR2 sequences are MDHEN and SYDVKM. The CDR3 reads CASFRGYTEAFF. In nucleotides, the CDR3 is TGTGCCAGCTTCAGGGGGTACACTGAAGCTTTCTTT.

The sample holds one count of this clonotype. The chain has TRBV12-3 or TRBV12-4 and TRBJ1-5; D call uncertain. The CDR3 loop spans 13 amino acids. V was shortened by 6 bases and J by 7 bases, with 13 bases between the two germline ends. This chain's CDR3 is CASRKRRQQPQHF. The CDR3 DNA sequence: TGTGCCAGCAGAAAGAGACGGCAACAGCCCCAGCATTTT.

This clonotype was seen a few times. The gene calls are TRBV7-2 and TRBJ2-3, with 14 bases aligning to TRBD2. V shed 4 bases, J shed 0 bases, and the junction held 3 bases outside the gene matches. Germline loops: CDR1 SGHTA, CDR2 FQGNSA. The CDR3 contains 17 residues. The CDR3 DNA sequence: TGTGCCAGCAGCTGGACTAGCGGGGGGTCTAGCACAGATACGCAGTATTTT. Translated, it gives CASSWTSGGSSTDTQYF. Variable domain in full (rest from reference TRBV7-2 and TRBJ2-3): GAGVSQSPSNKVTEKGKDVELRCDPISGHTALYWYRQSLGQGLEFLIYFQGNSAPDKSGLPSDRFSAERTGGSVSTLTIQRTQQEDSAVYLCASSWTSGGSSTDTQYFGPGTRLTVL.

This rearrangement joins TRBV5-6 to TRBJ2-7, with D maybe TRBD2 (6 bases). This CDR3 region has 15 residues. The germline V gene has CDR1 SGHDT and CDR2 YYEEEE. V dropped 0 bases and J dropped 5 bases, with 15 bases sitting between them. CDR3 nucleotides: TGTGCCAGCAGCTTGGTTCCTGGGGACTGGAACGAGCAGTACTTC. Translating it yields CASSLVPGDWNEQYF.

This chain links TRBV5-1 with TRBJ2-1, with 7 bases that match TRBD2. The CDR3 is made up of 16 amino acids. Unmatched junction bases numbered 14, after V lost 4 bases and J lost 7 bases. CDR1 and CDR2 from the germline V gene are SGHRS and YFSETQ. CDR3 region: CASSPRDTSAVNEQFF. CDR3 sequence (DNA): TGCGCCAGCAGCCCGAGGGATACTAGCGCCGTAAATGAGCAGTTCTTC.

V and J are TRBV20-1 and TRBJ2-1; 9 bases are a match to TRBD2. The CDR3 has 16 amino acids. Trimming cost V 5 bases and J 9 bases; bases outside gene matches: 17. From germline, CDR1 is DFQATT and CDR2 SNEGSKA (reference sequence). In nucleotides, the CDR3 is TGCAGTGCTCCCGTTTTCCGAGCGGGAGGATACGGTGAGCAGTTCTTC. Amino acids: CSAPVFRAGGYGEQFF.

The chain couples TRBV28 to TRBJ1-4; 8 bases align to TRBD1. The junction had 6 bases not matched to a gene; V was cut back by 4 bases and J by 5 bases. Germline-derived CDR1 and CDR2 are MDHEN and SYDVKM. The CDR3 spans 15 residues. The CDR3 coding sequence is TGTGCCAGCAGTTCCCCGGACAGGGACAATGAAAAACTGTTTTTT. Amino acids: CASSSPDRDNEKLFF.

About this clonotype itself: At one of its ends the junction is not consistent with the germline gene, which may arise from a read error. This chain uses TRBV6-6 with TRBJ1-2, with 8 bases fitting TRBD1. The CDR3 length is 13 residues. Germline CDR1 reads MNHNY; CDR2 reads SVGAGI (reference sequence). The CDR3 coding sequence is TGTGCCGGCAGGGCCGACAGGGGCTATGGCTACACCTTC. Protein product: CAGRADRGYGYTF.

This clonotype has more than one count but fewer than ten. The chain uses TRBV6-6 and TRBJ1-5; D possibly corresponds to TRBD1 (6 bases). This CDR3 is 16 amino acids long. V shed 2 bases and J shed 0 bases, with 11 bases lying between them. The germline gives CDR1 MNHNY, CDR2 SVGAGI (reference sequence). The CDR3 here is CASSYPGQHSNQPQHF. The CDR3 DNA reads TGTGCCAGCAGTTACCCCGGACAGCATAGCAATCAGCCCCAGCATTTT.

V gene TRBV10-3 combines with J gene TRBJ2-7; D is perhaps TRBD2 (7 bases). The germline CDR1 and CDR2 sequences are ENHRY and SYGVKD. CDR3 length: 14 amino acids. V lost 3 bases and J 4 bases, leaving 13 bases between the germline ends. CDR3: CAISDRGGRYEQYF. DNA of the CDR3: TGTGCCATCAGTGATAGGGGGGGGAGGTACGAGCAGTACTTC.

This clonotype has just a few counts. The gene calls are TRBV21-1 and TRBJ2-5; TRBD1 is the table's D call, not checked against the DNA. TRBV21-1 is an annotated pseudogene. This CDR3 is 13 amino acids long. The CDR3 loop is CASTGHCVETQYF. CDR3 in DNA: TGTGCCAGCACCGGACATTGTGTAGAGACCCAGTACTTC.

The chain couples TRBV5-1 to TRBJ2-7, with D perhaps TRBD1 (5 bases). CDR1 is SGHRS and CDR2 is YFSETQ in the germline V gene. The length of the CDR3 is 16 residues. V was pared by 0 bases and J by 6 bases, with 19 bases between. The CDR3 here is CASSLAGSPKSGEQYF. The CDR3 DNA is TGCGCCAGCAGCTTGGCAGGGTCCCCCAAGTCGGGCGAGCAGTACTTC.

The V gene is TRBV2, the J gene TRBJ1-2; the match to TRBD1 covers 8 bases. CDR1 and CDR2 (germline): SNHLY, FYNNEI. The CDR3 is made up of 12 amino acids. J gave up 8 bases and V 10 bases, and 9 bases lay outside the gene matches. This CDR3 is CATTMTGEGYTF. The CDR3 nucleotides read TGTGCCACCACAATGACAGGGGAGGGCTACACCTTC.

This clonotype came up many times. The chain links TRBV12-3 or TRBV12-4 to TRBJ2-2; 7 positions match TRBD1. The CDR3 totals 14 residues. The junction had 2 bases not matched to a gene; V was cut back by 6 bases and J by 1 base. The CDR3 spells CASSRQGNTGELFF. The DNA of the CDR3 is TGTGCCAGCAGCCGACAGGGGAACACCGGGGAGCTGTTTTTT.

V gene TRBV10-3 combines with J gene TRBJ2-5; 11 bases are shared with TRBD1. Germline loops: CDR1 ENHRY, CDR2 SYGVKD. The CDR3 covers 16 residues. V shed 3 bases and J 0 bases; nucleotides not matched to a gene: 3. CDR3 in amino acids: CAISDRTGGYQETQYF. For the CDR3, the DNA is TGTGCCATCAGTGACAGGACAGGGGGCTACCAAGAGACCCAGTACTTC.

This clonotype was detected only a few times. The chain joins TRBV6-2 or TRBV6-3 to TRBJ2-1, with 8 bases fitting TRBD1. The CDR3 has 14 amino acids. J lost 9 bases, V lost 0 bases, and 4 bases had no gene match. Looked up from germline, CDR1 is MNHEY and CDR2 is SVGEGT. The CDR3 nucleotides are TGTGCCAGCAGTTACTCGACAGGGGTAGGTGAGCAGTTCTTC. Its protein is CASSYSTGVGEQFF.

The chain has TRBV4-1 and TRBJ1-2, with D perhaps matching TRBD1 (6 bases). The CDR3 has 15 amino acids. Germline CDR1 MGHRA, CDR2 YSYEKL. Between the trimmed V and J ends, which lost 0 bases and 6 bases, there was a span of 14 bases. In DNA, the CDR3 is TGCGCCAGCAGCCAAGAAACAGGGAGGGACCATGGCTACACCTTC. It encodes CASSQETGRDHGYTF.